The 19 T cell receptor beta chains presented below share a single source sample, sequenced in a study of CD8 T cells in Susac syndrome. An input of 0.5 to 1 ug of RNA was subjected to reverse transcription using random hexamers. Each CDR3 protein is one row after TCRdb ran MiXCR on the immunoSEQ multiplex PCR reads. The sample shows roughly 67,000 distinct CDR3 sequences, 85% to 95% of them seen only once. Sequenced material: CD8+ T cells from PBMCs. The receptor source for this set is a human donor with multiple sclerosis.

The chain couples TRBV5-1 to TRBJ2-2; maybe TRBD1 (5 bases). CDR1 SGHRS and CDR2 YFSETQ come from the germline V gene. The CDR3 sequence is 15 residues long. Between the trimmed V and J ends, which lost 0 bases and 4 bases, there was a span of 10 bases. As DNA, the CDR3 is TGCGCCAGCAGCTTGGGCAGGGATGGCACCGGGGAGCTGTTTTTT. Translating it yields CASSLGRDGTGELFF.

The CDR3 is CASSLETSSEETQYF. Here the CDR3 DNA reads TGCGCCAGCAGCTTGGAAACTAGCTCGGAAGAGACCCAGTACTTC. The chain recombines TRBV5-1 with TRBJ2-5, with TRBD2 as a possible D gene (6 bases). Germline V lookup: CDR1 SGHRS, CDR2 YFSETQ. The CDR3 consists of 15 residues. With 0 bases removed from V and 3 bases from J, the gap between germline ends came to 12 bases.

The chain carries TRBV28 and TRBJ1-5; a possible D gene is TRBD1 (5 bases). The CDR3 has 16 residues. The germline gives CDR1 MDHEN, CDR2 SYDVKM. V dropped 3 bases and J dropped 5 bases, with 17 bases sitting between them. The CDR3 loop is CASSLGPLGVHQPQHF. CDR3 nucleotide sequence: TGTGCCAGCAGTTTGGGGCCCCTCGGGGTCCATCAGCCCCAGCATTTT.

This clonotype came up once. This chain connects TRBV29-1 to TRBJ1-1; maybe TRBD1 (5 bases). There are 13 residues in the CDR3. The germline V and J ends were trimmed by 0 bases and 10 bases, with 15 bases remaining between them. CDR1 is SQVTM and CDR2 is ANQGSEA in the germline V gene. CDR3 in DNA: TGCAGCGTTGAAGATGGGGCCTCAGAAGGAGCTTTCTTT. Residues: CSVEDGASEGAFF.

The chain is built from TRBV7-9 and TRBJ2-7; D could derive from TRBD1 or TRBD2 (5 bases each). Per germline, CDR1 SEHNR and CDR2 FQNEAQ (reference sequence). Trimming removed 4 bases at V and 2 bases at J, with 18 bases between. The CDR3 contains 16 residues. The CDR3 DNA sequence: TGTGCCAGCAGCTCCTTCCGGGGCCGGGGCCCCTACGAGCAGTACTTC. This gives the protein CASSSFRGRGPYEQYF.

This chain links TRBV5-6 with TRBJ2-7, with D maybe TRBD2 (6 bases). This CDR3 contains 13 residues. Deletions cut 6 bases from V and 4 bases from J, with 14 bases between. CDR1 SGHDT and CDR2 YYEEEE come from the germline V gene. The CDR3 protein is CASTRSGRYEQYF. In DNA form, the CDR3 reads TGTGCCAGCACCCGAAGTGGGAGGTACGAGCAGTACTTC.

This chain joins TRBV20-1 and TRBJ2-7, with 10 nucleotides matching TRBD2. The germline V gene has CDR1 DFQATT and CDR2 SNEGSKA (reference sequence). Trimming took 3 bases from V and 2 from J; bases not matched to a gene: 10. The CDR3 sequence is 16 residues long. The CDR3 DNA follows: TGCAGTGCTAGGGGGCAGCGGGAGGGGACTCCCTACGAGCAGTACTTC. It translates to CSARGQREGTPYEQYF.

The V gene is TRBV19, the J gene TRBJ2-2; D is possibly TRBD1 (6 bases). The CDR3 loop spans 15 amino acids. V was cut by 3 bases and J by 3 bases, with 11 bases left in between. The germline V gene has CDR1 LNHDA and CDR2 SQIVND (reference sequence). The CDR3 nucleotides read TGTGCCAGTAGTATGGGACACCTTTACACCGGGGAGCTGTTTTTT. It yields the protein CASSMGHLYTGELFF.

There are a few counts of this clonotype. V is TRBV6-1 and J is TRBJ2-2, with D unclear. Looked up from germline, CDR1 is MNHNS and CDR2 is SASEGT. The V end was cut by 5 bases, the J end by 4 bases, with 8 bases between. The CDR3 has 13 amino acids. The CDR3 coding sequence is TGTGCCAGCAGTCCCCCCGGCACCGGGGAGCTGTTTTTT. It codes for CASSPPGTGELFF.

The V gene is TRBV29-1, the J gene TRBJ2-1; TRBD2 matches 12 bases. This CDR3 comprises 15 residues. The V gene's germline CDR1 is SQVTM and CDR2 ANQGSEA. Trimming took 4 bases from V and 4 from J; bases not matched to a gene: 5. CDR3 region: CSVARLAGGYNEQFF. CDR3 in DNA: TGCAGCGTTGCTAGGCTAGCGGGGGGGTACAATGAGCAGTTCTTC.

The V call is TRBV23-1, the J call TRBJ1-2, with TRBD1 matching over 9 bases. TRBV23-1 counts as an open reading frame of uncertain function. The ends lost 6 bases at V and 1 base at J; junction bases unmatched: 12. The CDR3 is 17 residues long. For the CDR3, the DNA is TGCGCCAGCAGGGAACCGGGACAGGGAAAAGATAACTATGGCTACACCTTC. Protein: CASREPGQGKDNYGYTF.

The rearrangement joins TRBV30 to TRBJ2-7; the D is unclear. The CDR3 extends over 11 amino acids. Trimming stripped 1 base from V and 3 bases from J, with 4 bases between. CDR1 and CDR2 (germline): GTSNPN, SVGIG (reference sequence). The CDR3 is CAWSEDYEQYF. Here the CDR3 DNA reads TGTGCCTGGAGTGAGGACTACGAGCAGTACTTC.

This chain joins TRBV13 and TRBJ2-7; TRBD2 agrees at 12 bases. Germline CDR1 reads PRHDT; CDR2 reads FYEKMQ (reference sequence). The length of the CDR3 is 16 residues. V trimming: 4 bases; J trimming: 3 bases; junction bases outside the gene matches: 7. In DNA form, the CDR3 reads TGTGCCAGCAGCTCTCGACTAGCGGGAGATATCTACGAGCAGTACTTC. Translation: CASSSRLAGDIYEQYF.

The genes are TRBV29-1 and TRBJ1-1; TRBD1 might be the D (5 bases). V was trimmed by 3 bases and J by 0 bases, leaving 8 bases between them. The CDR3 consists of 13 residues. Per the germline V gene, CDR1 is SQVTM and CDR2 is ANQGSEA. CDR3 protein: CSVERGMNTEAFF. The CDR3, as DNA: TGCAGCGTTGAGCGGGGCATGAACACTGAAGCTTTCTTT.

J is TRBJ1-2 and V is TRBV15; tentatively, D is TRBD1 (6 bases). CDR3 size: 15 residues. CDR1 and CDR2 from the germline V gene are LNHNV and YYDKDF (reference sequence). V was pared by 0 bases and J by 1 base, with 9 bases between. CDR3 nucleotides: TGTGCCACCAGCAGAGAACAGGGCTTTAACTATGGCTACACCTTC. Its protein product is CATSREQGFNYGYTF. Using reference TRBV15 and TRBJ1-2 for the parts outside the CDR3, the full variable domain is DAMVIQNPRYQVTQFGKPVTLSCSQTLNHNVMYWYQQKSSQAPKLLFHYYDKDFNNEADTPDNFQSRRPNTSFCFLDIRSPGLGDTAMYLCATSREQGFNYGYTFGSGTRLTVV.

This chain joins TRBV5-4 and TRBJ2-2; D uncertain. The CDR3 extends over 14 amino acids. The germline V and J ends were trimmed by 2 bases and 3 bases, with 8 bases remaining between them. Germline V lookup: CDR1 SGHNT, CDR2 YYREEE (reference sequence). The CDR3: CASSLGTYTGELFF. The CDR3 coding sequence is TGTGCCAGCAGCTTAGGCACTTACACCGGGGAGCTGTTTTTT.

The V gene is TRBV6-1, the J gene TRBJ1-5; TRBD1 might be the D (5 bases). The CDR3 runs 14 residues. V was shortened by 3 bases and J by 7 bases, with 13 bases between the two germline ends. Germline loops: CDR1 MNHNS, CDR2 SASEGT. CDR3 in DNA: TGTGCCAGCAGTGAGGTCAGGGTTCGGCAGCCCCAGCATTTT. Translating gives CASSEVRVRQPQHF.

V usage is TRBV13 and J usage is TRBJ2-7; possible D gene TRBD1, 5 bases. This CDR3 region has 14 residues. V was clipped by 1 base and J by 3 bases, with 10 bases between them. Germline CDR1 reads PRHDT; CDR2 reads FYEKMQ (reference sequence). The CDR3 loop reads CASSLAGRVYEQYF. CDR3 DNA sequence: TGTGCCAGCAGCTTAGCGGGCAGGGTCTACGAGCAGTACTTC.

J is TRBJ2-7 and V is TRBV7-2; D is possibly TRBD1 (6 bases). Germline values: CDR1 SGHTA, CDR2 FQGNSA. Trimming left V 1 base short and J 5 bases short, with 12 bases between. This CDR3 is 14 amino acids long. The chain's CDR3 is CASSLEGRGDEQYF. In DNA form, the CDR3 reads TGTGCCAGCAGCTTAGAAGGCAGGGGAGACGAGCAGTACTTC.